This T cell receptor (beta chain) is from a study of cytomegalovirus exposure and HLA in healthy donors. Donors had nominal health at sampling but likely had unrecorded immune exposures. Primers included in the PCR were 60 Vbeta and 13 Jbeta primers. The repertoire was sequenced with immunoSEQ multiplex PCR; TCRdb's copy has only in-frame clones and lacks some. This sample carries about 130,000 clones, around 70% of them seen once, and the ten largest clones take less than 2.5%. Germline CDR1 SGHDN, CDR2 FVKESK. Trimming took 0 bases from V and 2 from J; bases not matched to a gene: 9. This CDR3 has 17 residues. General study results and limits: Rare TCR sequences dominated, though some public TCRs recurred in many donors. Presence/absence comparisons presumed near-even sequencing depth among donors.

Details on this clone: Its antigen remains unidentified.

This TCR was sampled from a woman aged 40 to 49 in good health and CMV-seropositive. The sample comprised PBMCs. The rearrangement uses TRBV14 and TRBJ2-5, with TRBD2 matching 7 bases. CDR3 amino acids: CASSQDETSPIQETQYF. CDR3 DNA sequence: TGTGCCAGCAGCCAAGACGAGACTAGCCCTATTCAAGAGACCCAGTACTTC.